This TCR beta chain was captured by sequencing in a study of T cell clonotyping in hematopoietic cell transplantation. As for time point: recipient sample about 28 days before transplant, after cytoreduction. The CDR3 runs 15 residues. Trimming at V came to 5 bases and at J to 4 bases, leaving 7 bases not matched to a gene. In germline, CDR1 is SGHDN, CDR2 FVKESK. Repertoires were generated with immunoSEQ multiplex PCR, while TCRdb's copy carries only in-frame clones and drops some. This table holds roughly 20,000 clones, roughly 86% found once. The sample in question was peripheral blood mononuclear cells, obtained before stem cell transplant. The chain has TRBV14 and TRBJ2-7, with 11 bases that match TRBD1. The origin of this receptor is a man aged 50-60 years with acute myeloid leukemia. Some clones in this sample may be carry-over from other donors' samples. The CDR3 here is CASSIAGTGGYEQYF. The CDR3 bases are TGTGCCAGCAGCATCGCCGGGACAGGGGGATACGAGCAGTACTTC. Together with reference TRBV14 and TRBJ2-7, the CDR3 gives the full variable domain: EAGVTQFPSHSVIEKGQTVTLRCDPISGHDNLYWYRRVMGKEIKFLLHFVKESKQDESGMPNNRFLAERTGGTYSTLKVQPAELEDSGVYFCASSIAGTGGYEQYFGPGTRLTVT.